The sequence of this TCR beta chain was determined in a study of radiotherapy plus CTLA-4 blockade in lung cancer. Whole-study results and caveats: Radiotherapy with ipilimumab was followed by blood expansion of tumor-derived clones. Increased serum interferon-beta after radiation also reportedly predicted response strongly.

Assay used: immunoSEQ multiplex PCR; TCRdb lists only in-frame clones, some missing. Among about 120,000 clones listed, more than 65% were seen once. In regard to this clone: Antigen unknown.

Treatment of patients with chemo-refractory metastatic non-small-cell lung cancer consisted of focal radiation plus CTLA-4 blockade with ipilimumab. Germline V gene sequence: CDR1 SGHNT, CDR2 YYREEE (reference sequence). This CDR3 has 14 amino acids. V shed 2 bases and J shed 2 bases, with 11 bases lying between them. The sequences come from peripheral blood, collected from a patient treated with radiotherapy plus ipilimumab. This chain uses TRBV5-4 with TRBJ2-7, with D possibly being TRBD1 (6 bases). The origin of this receptor is a human donor with non-small cell lung cancer that progressed on radiotherapy plus ipilimumab. Some clones in this sample may be carry-over from other donors' samples. The chain's CDR3 is CASSLTGRTYEQYF. The CDR3 region has the DNA TGTGCCAGCAGCTTAACAGGGCGAACCTACGAGCAGTACTTC.